The clone carrying this TCR beta chain came up once. Sequencing of TCR beta was performed on blood CD8+ T cells and on blood CD4+ T cells. Negative isolation was applied to CD8+ and CD4+ T cells, and FACS enrichment was applied to TEMRA cells. The sample comes from a study of CD8 T cells in Susac syndrome. After extraction with the RNeasy kit, about 0.45 to 1 ug of the RNA was reverse transcribed using random hexamers. Amplification of the TCR beta CDR3 was carried out by immunoSEQ multiplex PCR, which spanned a total of 54 Vbeta and 13 Jbeta segments. A single record per CDR3 protein comes from TCRdb applying MiXCR to the immunoSEQ multiplex PCR reads. The table shows roughly 200,000 distinct CDR3 sequences, with roughly 94% occurring only once. Germline-derived CDR1 and CDR2 are MNHEY and SMNVEV (reference sequence). V lost 4 bases and J 3 bases, leaving 12 bases between the germline ends. The CDR3 totals 14 residues.

Sequences were obtained from CD4+ T cells from PBMCs. J is TRBJ1-1 and V is TRBV27; D gene ambiguous. The receptor was derived from a human donor with multiple sclerosis. CDR3 amino acids: CASSWAGSDTEAFF. The CDR3 DNA reads TGTGCCAGCAGTTGGGCAGGATCGGACACTGAAGCTTTCTTT.